The 20 T cell receptor beta chains in this list originate from one sample, sequenced in a study of PD-L1 blockade in urothelial cancer. The assay was immunoSEQ multiplex PCR, and TCRdb's table has in-frame clones only and misses some. This table has 68,000 or so clones, more than 80% appearing once. Documented time point: pretreatment peripheral blood. The sequencing here drew on PBMCs, taken around atezolizumab (anti-PD-L1) treatment. All receptors derive from a man between 65 and 85 years old with urothelial cancer.

The J gene is TRBJ2-3, the V gene TRBV11-2; 7 bases fit TRBD2. Looked up from germline, CDR1 is SGHAT and CDR2 is FQNNGV. V lost 1 base to trimming and J lost 4 bases; unmatched junction nucleotides: 8. The CDR3 consists of 16 residues. The CDR3 bases are TGTGCCAGCAGCTTAGGGTGGCGGGGGTACTCAGATACGCAGTATTTT. This codes for CASSLGWRGYSDTQYF.

This rearrangement joins TRBV5-1 to TRBJ2-5; the match to TRBD1 covers 7 bases. CDR3 length: 14 residues. V lost 4 bases, J lost 2 bases, and 5 bases stayed unmatched. Germline-derived CDR1 and CDR2 are SGHRS and YFSETQ. The CDR3 DNA reads as TGCGCCAGCAGCCTCGACAGGGAGCAAGAGACCCAGTACTTC. Translation gives CASSLDREQETQYF. Full variable domain (missing parts from reference TRBV5-1 and TRBJ2-5): KAGVTQTPRYLIKTRGQQVTLSCSPISGHRSVSWYQQTPGQGLQFLFEYFSETQRNKGNFPGRFSGRQFSNSRSEMNVSTLELGDSALYLCASSLDREQETQYFGPGTRLLVL.

The chain links TRBV10-3 to TRBJ2-2; maybe TRBD1 (5 bases). CDR3 length: 15 residues. V was clipped by 2 bases and J by 7 bases, with 14 bases between them. CDR1 ENHRY and CDR2 SYGVKD come from the germline V gene. The CDR3 sequence is CAISETSGMGGELFF. CDR3 nucleotide sequence: TGTGCCATCAGTGAGACCTCAGGGATGGGCGGGGAGCTGTTTTTT.

The CDR3 loop reads CASFRGGRDTQYF. As DNA, the CDR3 is TGTGCCAGCTTTAGGGGGGGCAGGGATACGCAGTATTTT. The chain combines TRBV2 with TRBJ2-3; TRBD2 might be the D (7 bases). CDR1 and CDR2 (germline): SNHLY, FYNNEI. The V end lost 8 bases, the J end lost 6 bases, and 15 bases lay between the germline ends. This CDR3 has 13 amino acids. The entire variable domain, with the rest obtained from reference TRBV2 and TRBJ2-3, is as follows: EPEVTQTPSHQVTQMGQEVILRCVPISNHLYFYWYRQILGQKVEFLVSFYNNEISEKSEIFDDQFSVERPDGSNFTLKIRSTKLEDSAMYFCASFRGGRDTQYFGPGTRLTVL.

This chain links TRBV4-3 with TRBJ2-7; 8 bases agree with TRBD2. CDR3 length: 15 amino acids. V lost 4 bases, J lost 4 bases, and 9 bases stayed unmatched. Germline V gene lookup returns CDR1 LGHNA and CDR2 YSLEER. The CDR3 is CASSPSAGGLYEQYF. In DNA form, the CDR3 reads TGCGCCAGCAGCCCCTCCGCGGGAGGCCTATACGAGCAGTACTTC.

The chain carries TRBV29-1 and TRBJ2-7; 8 bases are shared with TRBD1. The J segment lost 4 bases and the V segment lost 4 bases, leaving 9 bases of the junction unmatched. The germline V gene has CDR1 SQVTM and CDR2 ANQGSEA. The CDR3 is 14 amino acids. CDR3 sequence reads: CSVGIQGAGYEQYF. The CDR3 DNA reads as TGCAGCGTTGGAATCCAGGGGGCAGGGTACGAGCAGTACTTC.

In nucleotides, the CDR3 is TGTGCCAGCAGTGTGGTACAGCTCCAAGAGACCCAGTACTTC. Translating it yields CASSVVQLQETQYF. This chain joins TRBV6-1 and TRBJ2-5; D gene unclear. The CDR3 has 14 amino acids. Trimming removed 4 bases from V and 1 base from J, with 10 bases in between. CDR1 MNHNS and CDR2 SASEGT come from the germline V gene.

V and J are TRBV4-2 and TRBJ2-5, with 13 bases matching TRBD2. V gave up 2 bases and J gave up 7 bases; unmatched junction bases: 7. This CDR3 has 16 amino acids. Per the germline V gene, CDR1 is LGHNA and CDR2 is YNFKEQ. DNA of the CDR3: TGTGCCAGCAGCCAAAGGACTAGCGGGAGTCAGGGGACCCAGTACTTC. Residues: CASSQRTSGSQGTQYF.

This chain uses TRBV5-4 with TRBJ1-2; 11 bases fit TRBD1. J was trimmed by 4 bases and V by 0 bases; bases with no gene match: 2. Per the germline V gene, CDR1 is SGHNT and CDR2 is YYREEE (reference sequence). This CDR3 spans 15 amino acids. The CDR3 sequence: CASSLAGQGAYGYTF. The CDR3, as DNA: TGTGCCAGCAGCTTGGCTGGACAGGGGGCCTATGGCTACACCTTC.

The V and J genes are TRBV5-1 and TRBJ2-5; tentatively, D is TRBD2 (7 bases). This CDR3 comprises 16 residues. The V gene lost 4 bases and the J gene lost 2 bases, with 18 bases spanning the gap. From germline, CDR1 is SGHRS and CDR2 YFSETQ. In nucleotides, the CDR3 is TGCGCCAGCAGCCCCGGGGGGCGGGGGAGTCAAGAGACCCAGTACTTC. It is translated as CASSPGGRGSQETQYF.

The CDR3 here is CASSADRGINYGYTF. CDR3 coding DNA: TGTGCCAGCAGCGCGGACAGGGGGATAAACTATGGCTACACCTTC. This chain connects TRBV9 to TRBJ1-2; TRBD1 aligns across 10 bases. CDR3 length: 15 residues. Germline V gives CDR1 SGDLS, CDR2 YYNGEE. V lost 3 bases to trimming and J lost 2 bases; unmatched junction nucleotides: 4.

V gene TRBV5-1 combines with J gene TRBJ1-5; the D gene is possibly TRBD1 (6 bases). There are 15 residues in the CDR3. Germline V CDR1 and CDR2: SGHRS, YFSETQ. V was trimmed by 1 base and J by 3 bases, leaving 11 bases between them. This chain's CDR3 is CASSLQGLDNQPQHF. In DNA form, the CDR3 reads TGCGCCAGCAGCTTGCAGGGGCTTGACAATCAGCCCCAGCATTTT.

The genes are TRBV19 and TRBJ2-7; no clear D. Trimming stripped 3 bases from V and 1 base from J, with 13 bases between. The CDR3 is 15 amino acids. CDR1 is LNHDA and CDR2 is SQIVND in the germline V gene (reference sequence). CDR3 coding DNA: TGTGCCAGTAGTATCTCGGCCGAGGCTTCCTACGAGCAGTACTTC. Residues: CASSISAEASYEQYF.

The chain has TRBV6-1 and TRBJ2-3, with D possibly being TRBD2 (5 bases). CDR3 length: 15 amino acids. The germline CDR1 and CDR2 sequences are MNHNS and SASEGT. Trimming removed 1 base from V and 2 bases from J, with 10 bases in between. This CDR3 is CASSEGGFNTDTQYF. CDR3 nucleotide sequence: TGTGCCAGCAGTGAAGGAGGGTTTAACACAGATACGCAGTATTTT.

The J gene is TRBJ2-1, the V gene TRBV19; the match to TRBD2 covers 13 bases. CDR3 length: 16 residues. Trimming took 6 bases from V and 5 from J; bases not matched to a gene: 7. CDR1 is LNHDA and CDR2 is SQIVND in the germline V gene (reference sequence). Written as DNA, the CDR3 is TGTGCCAGTAGCCAACATGGGACTAGCGGGGACAATGAGCAGTTCTTC. It translates to CASSQHGTSGDNEQFF. Supplemented by reference TRBV19 and TRBJ2-1, the full variable domain reads DGGITQSPKYLFRKEGQNVTLSCEQNLNHDAMYWYRQDPGQGLRLIYYSQIVNDFQKGDIAEGYSVSREKKESFPLTVTSAQKNPTAFYLCASSQHGTSGDNEQFFGPGTRLTVL.

This clone turned up a few times. The CDR3 protein is CASSPRVGGAEAFF. Here the CDR3 DNA reads TGTGCCAGCAGCCCTCGGGTGGGGGGGGCTGAAGCTTTCTTT. J is TRBJ1-1 and V is TRBV7-2; possible D gene TRBD1, 5 bases. V gave up 5 bases and J gave up 6 bases, with 16 bases separating them. Per the germline V gene, CDR1 is SGHTA and CDR2 is FQGNSA. This CDR3 contains 14 residues.

V is TRBV9 and J is TRBJ1-2; D may be TRBD1 (6 bases). Trimming shortened V by 0 bases and J by 0 bases, and 9 bases separated the two germline ends. Germline V lookup: CDR1 SGDLS, CDR2 YYNGEE. The CDR3 covers 15 residues. In nucleotides, the CDR3 is TGTGCCAGCAGCGTAGGGGACATAGCTAACTATGGCTACACCTTC. This gives the protein CASSVGDIANYGYTF.

The chain is built from TRBV6-6 and TRBJ1-2; tentative D call: TRBD1 (5 bases). The CDR3 has 13 amino acids. Trimming cost V 3 bases and J 6 bases, with 11 bases left between them. Germline CDR1 is MNHNY and CDR2 is SVGAGI (reference sequence). The CDR3, as DNA: TGTGCCAGCAGTTATGCGGGGGGGGATGGCTACACCTTC. This encodes CASSYAGGDGYTF.

V gene TRBV29-1 combines with J gene TRBJ2-3; possibly TRBD2 for D (5 bases). The CDR3 loop spans 14 amino acids. The V end lost 1 base, the J end lost 0 bases, and 8 bases lay between the germline ends. The germline V gene has CDR1 SQVTM and CDR2 ANQGSEA. DNA for the CDR3: TGCAGCGTTGAAGGCGGGTCTAGCACAGATACGCAGTATTTT. It specifies CSVEGGSSTDTQYF.

This sequence joins TRBV19 and TRBJ2-4; 9 bases agree with TRBD1. The V gene end was trimmed by 1 base and the J gene end by 0 bases; junction bases not matched to a gene: 4. This CDR3 has 17 residues. Per germline, CDR1 LNHDA and CDR2 SQIVND (reference sequence). This chain's CDR3 is CASSIAGTGLAKNIQYF. In DNA form, the CDR3 reads TGTGCCAGTAGTATAGCCGGGACAGGGCTAGCCAAAAACATTCAGTACTTC.